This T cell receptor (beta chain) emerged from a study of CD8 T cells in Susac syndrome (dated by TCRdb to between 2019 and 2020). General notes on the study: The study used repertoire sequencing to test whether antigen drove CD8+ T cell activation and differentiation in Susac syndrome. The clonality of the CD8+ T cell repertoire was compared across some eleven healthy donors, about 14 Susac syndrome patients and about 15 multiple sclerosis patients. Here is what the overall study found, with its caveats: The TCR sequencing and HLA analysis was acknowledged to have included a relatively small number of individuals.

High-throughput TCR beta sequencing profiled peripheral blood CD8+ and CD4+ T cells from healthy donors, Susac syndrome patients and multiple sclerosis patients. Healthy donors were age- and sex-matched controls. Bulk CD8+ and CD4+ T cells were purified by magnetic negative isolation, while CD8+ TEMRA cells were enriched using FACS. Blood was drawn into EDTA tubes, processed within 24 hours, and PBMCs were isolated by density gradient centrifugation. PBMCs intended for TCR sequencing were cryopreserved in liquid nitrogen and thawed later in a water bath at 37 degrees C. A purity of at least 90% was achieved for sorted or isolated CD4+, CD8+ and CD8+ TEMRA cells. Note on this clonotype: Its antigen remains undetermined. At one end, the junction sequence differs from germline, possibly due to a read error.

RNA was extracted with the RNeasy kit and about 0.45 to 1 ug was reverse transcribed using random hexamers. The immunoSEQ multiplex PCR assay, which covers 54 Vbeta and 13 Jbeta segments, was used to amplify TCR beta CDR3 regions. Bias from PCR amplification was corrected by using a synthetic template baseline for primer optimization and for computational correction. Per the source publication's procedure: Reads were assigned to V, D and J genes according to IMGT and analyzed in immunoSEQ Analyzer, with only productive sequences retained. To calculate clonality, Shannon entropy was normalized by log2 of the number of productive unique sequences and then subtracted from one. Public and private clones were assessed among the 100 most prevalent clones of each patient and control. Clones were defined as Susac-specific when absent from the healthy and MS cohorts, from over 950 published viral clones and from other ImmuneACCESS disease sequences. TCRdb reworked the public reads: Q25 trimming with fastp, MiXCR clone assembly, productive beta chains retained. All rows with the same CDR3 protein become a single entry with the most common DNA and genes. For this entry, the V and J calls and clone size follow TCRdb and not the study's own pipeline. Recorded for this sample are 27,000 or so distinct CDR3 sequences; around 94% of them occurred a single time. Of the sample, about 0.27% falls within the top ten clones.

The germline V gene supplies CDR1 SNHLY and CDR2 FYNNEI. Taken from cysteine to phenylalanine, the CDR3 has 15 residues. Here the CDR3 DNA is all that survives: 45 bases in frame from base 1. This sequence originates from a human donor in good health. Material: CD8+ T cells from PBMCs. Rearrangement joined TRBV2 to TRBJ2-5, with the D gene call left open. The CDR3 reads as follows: CAGSEVRSVGQTQYF. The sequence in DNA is TGTGCCGGCAGTGAAGTACGGTCGGTCGGGCAGACCCAGTACTTC.